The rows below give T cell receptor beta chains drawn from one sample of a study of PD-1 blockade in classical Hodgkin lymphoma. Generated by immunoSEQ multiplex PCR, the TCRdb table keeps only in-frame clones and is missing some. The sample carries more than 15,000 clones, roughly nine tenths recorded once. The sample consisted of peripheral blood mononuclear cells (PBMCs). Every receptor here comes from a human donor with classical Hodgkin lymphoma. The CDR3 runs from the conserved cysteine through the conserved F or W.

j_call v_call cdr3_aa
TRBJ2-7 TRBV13 CASSPQTGDPEQYF
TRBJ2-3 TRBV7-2 CASSKSRGGYFTQYF
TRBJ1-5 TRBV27 CASSPRPQRRLYSNQPQHF
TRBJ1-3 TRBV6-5 CASSYRYGNTIYF
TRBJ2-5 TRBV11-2 CASSLGASGGQETQYF
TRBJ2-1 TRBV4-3 CASSQTAGTSGVYNEQFF
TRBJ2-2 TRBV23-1 CASRDSPGPGELFF
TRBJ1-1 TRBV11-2 CASSPVRGQFTEAFF
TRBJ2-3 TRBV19 CASGLARADTQYF
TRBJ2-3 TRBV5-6 CASSLDFVASTDTQYF
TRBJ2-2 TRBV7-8 CASSLLAGGNTGELFF
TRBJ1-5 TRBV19 CASSKTAGGMSNQPQHF
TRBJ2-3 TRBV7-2 CASSFRLAGVGSTDTQYF
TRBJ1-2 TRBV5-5 CASSLGTVSINYGYTF
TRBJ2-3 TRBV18 CASSPGFSASGATDTQYF
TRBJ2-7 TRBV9 CASAGGVGSREQYF
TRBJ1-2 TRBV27 CASKPDFLHFYF
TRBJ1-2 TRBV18 CASSPPPQPPLIFQGYTF
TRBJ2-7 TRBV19 CASSPPGGRLYEQYF
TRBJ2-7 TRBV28 CASSPPGRLYEQYF
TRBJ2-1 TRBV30 CAWSVGLYNEQFF
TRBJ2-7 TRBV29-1 CSVEAQGLQQYF